Listed here is a single T cell receptor beta chain. The data derive from a study of shared clonotypes between healthy human individuals. The method was immunoSEQ multiplex PCR; TCRdb's version includes in-frame clones alone and lacks a portion of them. Of 330,000 or so clones listed, around 67% are singletons. Specimen: memory CD4+ T cells sorted from blood. The sample's subset: CD45RA-negative fraction. This sequence was found in a man younger than 45 in good health.

The CDR3 loop reads CASSQNRQGLDYGYTF. The CDR3 DNA is TGTGCCAGCAGTCAAAATCGACAGGGGCTGGACTATGGCTACACCTTC. The V and J genes are TRBV6-6 and TRBJ1-2; 8 positions agree with TRBD1. The length of the CDR3 is 16 residues. Germline trimming cut 5 bases from V and 3 bases from J; bases unmatched to any gene: 11. Germline V CDR1 and CDR2: MNHNY, SVGAGI (reference sequence).